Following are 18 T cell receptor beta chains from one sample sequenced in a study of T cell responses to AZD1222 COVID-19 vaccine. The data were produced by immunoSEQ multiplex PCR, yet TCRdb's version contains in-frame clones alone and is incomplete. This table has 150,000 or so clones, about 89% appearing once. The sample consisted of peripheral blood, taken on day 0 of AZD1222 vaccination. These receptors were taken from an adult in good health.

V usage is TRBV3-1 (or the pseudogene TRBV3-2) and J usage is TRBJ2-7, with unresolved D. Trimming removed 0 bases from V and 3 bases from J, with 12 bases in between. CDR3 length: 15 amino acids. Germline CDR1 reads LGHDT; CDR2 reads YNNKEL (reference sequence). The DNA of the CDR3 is TGTGCCAGCAGCCAAGATCCCTTCGGGTACTACGAGCAGTACTTC. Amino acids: CASSQDPFGYYEQYF.

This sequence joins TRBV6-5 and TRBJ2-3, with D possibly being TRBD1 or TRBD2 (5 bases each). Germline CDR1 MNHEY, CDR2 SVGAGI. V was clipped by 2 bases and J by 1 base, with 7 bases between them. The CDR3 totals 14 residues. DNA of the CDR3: TGTGCCAGCAGTTACCGGGGCCGCACAGATACGCAGTATTTT. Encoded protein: CASSYRGRTDTQYF.

Here the CDR3 DNA reads TGTGCCAGCCGAACAGGGGGCGGCAGCAATCAGCCCCAGCATTTT. Amino acid sequence: CASRTGGGSNQPQHF. V gene TRBV6-5 combines with J gene TRBJ1-5; 9 positions match TRBD1. Germline V lookup: CDR1 MNHEY, CDR2 SVGAGI. The V gene end was trimmed by 8 bases and the J gene end by 1 base; junction bases not matched to a gene: 6. The CDR3 loop spans 15 amino acids.

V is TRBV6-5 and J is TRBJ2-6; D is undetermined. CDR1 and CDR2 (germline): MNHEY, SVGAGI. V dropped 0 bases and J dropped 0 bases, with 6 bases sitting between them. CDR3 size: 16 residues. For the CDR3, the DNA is TGTGCCAGCAGTTACTCGTTCAGCTCTGGGGCCAACGTCCTGACTTTC. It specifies CASSYSFSSGANVLTF.

This CDR3 reads CASATDRDGRARGLFF. The CDR3 DNA reads TGTGCCAGTGCCACCGACCGAGACGGCAGGGCGCGGGGGCTGTTTTTT. V gene TRBV19 combines with J gene TRBJ2-2, with D possibly matching TRBD2 (6 bases). The ends were cut back, 8 bases at V and 13 bases at J, with 29 bases in the middle. Germline CDR1 reads LNHDA; CDR2 reads SQIVND (reference sequence). The CDR3 extends over 16 amino acids.

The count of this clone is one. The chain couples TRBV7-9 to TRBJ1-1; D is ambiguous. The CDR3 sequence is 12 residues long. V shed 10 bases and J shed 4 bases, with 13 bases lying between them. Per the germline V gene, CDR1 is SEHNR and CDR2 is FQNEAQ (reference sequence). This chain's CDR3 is CATDGAGTEAFF. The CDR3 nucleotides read TGTGCCACCGACGGTGCAGGCACTGAAGCTTTCTTT.

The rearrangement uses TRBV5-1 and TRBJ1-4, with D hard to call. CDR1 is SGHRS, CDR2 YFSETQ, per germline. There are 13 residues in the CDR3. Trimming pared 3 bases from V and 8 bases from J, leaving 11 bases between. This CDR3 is CASSWSSFEKLFF. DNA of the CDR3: TGCGCCAGCAGCTGGTCTTCGTTCGAAAAACTGTTTTTT. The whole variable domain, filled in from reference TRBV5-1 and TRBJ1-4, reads KAGVTQTPRYLIKTRGQQVTLSCSPISGHRSVSWYQQTPGQGLQFLFEYFSETQRNKGNFPGRFSGRQFSNSRSEMNVSTLELGDSALYLCASSWSSFEKLFFGSGTQLSVL.

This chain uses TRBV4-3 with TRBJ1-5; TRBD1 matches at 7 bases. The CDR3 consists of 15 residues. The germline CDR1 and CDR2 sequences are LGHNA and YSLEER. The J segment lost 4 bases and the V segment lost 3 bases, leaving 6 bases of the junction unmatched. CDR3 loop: CASSHQQGGNQPQHF. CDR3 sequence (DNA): TGCGCCAGCAGCCACCAGCAGGGGGGTAATCAGCCCCAGCATTTT.

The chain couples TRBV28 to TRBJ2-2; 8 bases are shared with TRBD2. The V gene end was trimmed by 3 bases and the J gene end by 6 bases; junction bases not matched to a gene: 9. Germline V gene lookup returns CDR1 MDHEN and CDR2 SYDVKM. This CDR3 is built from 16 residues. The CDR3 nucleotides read TGTGCCAGCAGTTTTATAGGAGCGGGAGTGTCCGGGGAGCTGTTTTTT. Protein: CASSFIGAGVSGELFF.

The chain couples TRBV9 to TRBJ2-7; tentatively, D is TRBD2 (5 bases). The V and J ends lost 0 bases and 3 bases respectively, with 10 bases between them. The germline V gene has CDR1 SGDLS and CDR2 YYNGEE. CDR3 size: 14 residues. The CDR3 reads CASSVAEGYYEQYF. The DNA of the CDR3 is TGTGCCAGCAGCGTAGCAGAGGGATACTACGAGCAGTACTTC.

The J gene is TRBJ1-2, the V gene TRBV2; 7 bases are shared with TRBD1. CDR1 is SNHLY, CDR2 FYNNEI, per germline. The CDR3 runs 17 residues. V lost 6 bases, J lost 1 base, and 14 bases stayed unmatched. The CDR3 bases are TGTGCCAGCAGATTTTCAGGGACAGCCGGATATAACTATGGCTACACCTTC. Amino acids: CASRFSGTAGYNYGYTF.

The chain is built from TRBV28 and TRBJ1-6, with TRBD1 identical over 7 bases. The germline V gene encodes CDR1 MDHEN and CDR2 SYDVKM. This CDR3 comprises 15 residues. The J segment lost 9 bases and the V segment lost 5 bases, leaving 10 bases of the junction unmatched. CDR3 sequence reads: CASSALTGSGSPLHF. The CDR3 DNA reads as TGTGCCAGCAGTGCCCTGACAGGGTCTGGTTCACCCCTCCACTTT.

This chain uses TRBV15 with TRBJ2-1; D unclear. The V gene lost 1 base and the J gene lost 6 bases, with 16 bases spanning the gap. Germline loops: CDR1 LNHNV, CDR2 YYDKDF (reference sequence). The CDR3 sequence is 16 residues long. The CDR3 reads CATSRGGYRAPNEQFF. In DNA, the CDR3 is TGTGCCACCAGCAGAGGCGGCTACCGGGCCCCCAATGAGCAGTTCTTC.

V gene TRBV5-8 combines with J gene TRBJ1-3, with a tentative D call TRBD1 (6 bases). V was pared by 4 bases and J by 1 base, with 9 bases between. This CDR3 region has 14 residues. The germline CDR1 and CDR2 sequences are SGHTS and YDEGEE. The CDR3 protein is CASSNDRSGNTIYF. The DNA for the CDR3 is TGTGCCAGCAGCAATGACAGGTCTGGAAACACCATATATTTT.

DNA of the CDR3: TGCGCCAGCAGCTTGAGCGAGACCCAGTACTTC. Its translation is CASSLSETQYF. The rearrangement uses TRBV5-1 and TRBJ2-5; no firm D call. The germline V and J ends were trimmed by 1 base and 5 bases, with 3 bases remaining between them. Germline values: CDR1 SGHRS, CDR2 YFSETQ. The CDR3 totals 11 residues.

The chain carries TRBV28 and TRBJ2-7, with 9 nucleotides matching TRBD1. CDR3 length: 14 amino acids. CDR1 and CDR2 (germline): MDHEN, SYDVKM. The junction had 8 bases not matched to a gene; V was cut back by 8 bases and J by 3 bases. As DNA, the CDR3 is TGTGCCAGCTACACACTGGGACAGGGCTACGAGCAGTACTTC. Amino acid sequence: CASYTLGQGYEQYF.

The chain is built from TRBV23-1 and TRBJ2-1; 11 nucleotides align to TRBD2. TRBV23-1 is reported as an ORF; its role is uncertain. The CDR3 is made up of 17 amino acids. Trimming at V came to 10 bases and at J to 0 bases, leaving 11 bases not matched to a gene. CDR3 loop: CAKGTSGRRASYNEQFF. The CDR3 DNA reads TGCGCCAAAGGGACTAGCGGTCGGAGGGCCTCCTACAATGAGCAGTTCTTC.

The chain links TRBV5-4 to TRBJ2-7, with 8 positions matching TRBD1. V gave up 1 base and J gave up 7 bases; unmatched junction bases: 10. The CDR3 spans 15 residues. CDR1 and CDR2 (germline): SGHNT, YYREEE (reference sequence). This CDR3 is CASSLIGQGAGEQYF. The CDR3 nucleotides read TGTGCCAGCAGCTTGATCGGCCAGGGGGCCGGGGAGCAGTACTTC.